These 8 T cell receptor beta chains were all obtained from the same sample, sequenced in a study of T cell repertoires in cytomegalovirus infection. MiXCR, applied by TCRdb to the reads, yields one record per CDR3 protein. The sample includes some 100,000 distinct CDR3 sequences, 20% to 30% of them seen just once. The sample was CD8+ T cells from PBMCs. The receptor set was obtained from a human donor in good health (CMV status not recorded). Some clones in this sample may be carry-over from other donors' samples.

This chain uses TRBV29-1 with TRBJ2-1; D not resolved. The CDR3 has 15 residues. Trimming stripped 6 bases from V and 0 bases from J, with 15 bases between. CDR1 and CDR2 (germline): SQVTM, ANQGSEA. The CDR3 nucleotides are TGCAGCGTGACGGACCGGTCAAGCTCCTACAATGAGCAGTTCTTC. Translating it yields CSVTDRSSSYNEQFF.

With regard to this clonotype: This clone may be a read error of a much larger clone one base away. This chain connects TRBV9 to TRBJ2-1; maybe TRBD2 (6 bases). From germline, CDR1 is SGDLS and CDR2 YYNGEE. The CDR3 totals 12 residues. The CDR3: CASSADYNELFF. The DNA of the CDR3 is TGTGCCAGCAGCGCGGACTACAATGAGCTGTTCTTC.

As DNA, the CDR3 is TGTGCCTGGAGTGTACCGGACGTAAAGAATCAGCCCCAGCATTTT. This sequence encodes CAWSVPDVKNQPQHF. The rearrangement uses TRBV30 and TRBJ1-5; no reliable D call. Germline V CDR1 and CDR2: GTSNPN, SVGIG (reference sequence). The V gene lost 0 bases and the J gene lost 4 bases, with 13 bases spanning the gap. CDR3 length equals 15 residues.

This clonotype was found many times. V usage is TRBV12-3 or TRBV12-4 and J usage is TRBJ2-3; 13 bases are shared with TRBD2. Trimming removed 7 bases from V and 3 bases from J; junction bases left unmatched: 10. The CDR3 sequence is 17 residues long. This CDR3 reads CASNGATSGGLTDTQYF. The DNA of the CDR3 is TGTGCCAGCAACGGAGCGACTAGCGGGGGGCTTACAGATACGCAGTATTTT.

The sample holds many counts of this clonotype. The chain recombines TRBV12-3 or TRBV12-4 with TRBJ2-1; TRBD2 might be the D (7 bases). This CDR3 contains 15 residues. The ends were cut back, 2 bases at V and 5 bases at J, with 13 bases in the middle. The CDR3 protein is CASSLWDGGHNEQFF. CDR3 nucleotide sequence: TGTGCCAGCAGTTTATGGGACGGGGGGCACAATGAGCAGTTCTTC.

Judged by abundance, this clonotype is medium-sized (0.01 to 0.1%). CDR3 coding DNA: TGTGCCAGCAGCTTTAGCGGGGGGGTATTATCCGAGCAGTACTTC. Translation: CASSFSGGVLSEQYF. The V gene is TRBV7-8, the J gene TRBJ2-7; 11 bases align to TRBD2. J was trimmed by 6 bases and V by 3 bases; bases with no gene match: 7. Germline lookup yields CDR1 SGHVS and CDR2 FQNEAQ. The CDR3 totals 15 residues.

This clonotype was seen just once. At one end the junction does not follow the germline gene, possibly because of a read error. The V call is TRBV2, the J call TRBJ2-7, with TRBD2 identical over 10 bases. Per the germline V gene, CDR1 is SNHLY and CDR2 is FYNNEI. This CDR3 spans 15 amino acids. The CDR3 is CASSGTSGNFYEQHF. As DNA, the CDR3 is TGTGCCAGCAGTGGGACTAGCGGAAACTTTTACGAGCAGCACTTC.

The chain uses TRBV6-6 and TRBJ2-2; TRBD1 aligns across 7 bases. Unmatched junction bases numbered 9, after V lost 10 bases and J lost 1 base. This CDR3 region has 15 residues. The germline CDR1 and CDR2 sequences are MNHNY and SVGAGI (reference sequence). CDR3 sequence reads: CATDRATGNTGELFF. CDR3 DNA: TGTGCCACCGACAGGGCAACCGGGAACACCGGGGAGCTGTTTTTT.